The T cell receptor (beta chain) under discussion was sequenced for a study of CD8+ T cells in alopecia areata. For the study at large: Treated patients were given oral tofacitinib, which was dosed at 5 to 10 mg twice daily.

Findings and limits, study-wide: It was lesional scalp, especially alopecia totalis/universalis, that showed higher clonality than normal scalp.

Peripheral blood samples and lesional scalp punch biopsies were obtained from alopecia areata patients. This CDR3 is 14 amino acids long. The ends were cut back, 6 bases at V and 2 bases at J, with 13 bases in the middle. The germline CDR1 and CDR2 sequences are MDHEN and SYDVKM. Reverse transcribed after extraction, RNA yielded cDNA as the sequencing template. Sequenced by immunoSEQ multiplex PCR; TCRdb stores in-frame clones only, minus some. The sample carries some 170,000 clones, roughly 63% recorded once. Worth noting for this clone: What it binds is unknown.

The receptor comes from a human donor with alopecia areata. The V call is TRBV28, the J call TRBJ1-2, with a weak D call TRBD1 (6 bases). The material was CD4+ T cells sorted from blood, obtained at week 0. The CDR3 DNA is TGTGCCAGCAGACACCATGACAGGAACTATGGCTACACCTTC. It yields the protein CASRHHDRNYGYTF.